The entry below gives a single TCR beta chain sequence along with its context. The CDR3 covers 13 residues. Per germline, CDR1 MDHEN and CDR2 SYDVKM. Trimming cost V 4 bases and J 7 bases, with 10 bases left between them. These data come from a study of blood T cell repertoires in COVID-19. Whole-study context: Samples came from the United States, Italy and Spain, spanning acute and convalescent COVID-19. The cDNA or gDNA used as material had been derived from T cells, B-cell-depleted T cells, or PBMCs.

Authors' processing steps: Reference gene primer amplification in the assay estimated nucleated cell counts. Sequencing was performed with immunoSEQ multiplex PCR; in TCRdb, only in-frame clones are kept and a portion is missing. The V and J calls and the clone size are those of that table, but D and trimming were determined from the DNA. This table has 35,000 to 45,000 clones, approximately 92% appearing once. This TCR was sampled from a woman of 80 years or more with acute or convalescent COVID-19. Source material: peripheral blood. The chain combines TRBV28 with TRBJ1-4; no definite D call. CDR3 DNA: TGTGCCAGCAGTTCCAGCGAGAGTGAAAAACTGTTTTTT. As protein: CASSSSESEKLFF.